The clone carrying this T cell receptor beta chain was observed many times. Additional DNA sequences in this sample encode the identical CDR3. This record comes from a study of shared clonotypes between healthy human individuals. Clones were sequenced by immunoSEQ multiplex PCR, and TCRdb holds only the in-frame ones, with some missing. The data contain over a million clones, 78% of them seen just once; the ten biggest clones take up 0.6% to 0.75%. The germline V and J ends were trimmed by 0 bases and 0 bases, with 7 bases remaining between them. Germline loops: CDR1 SGHRS, CDR2 YFSETQ. The CDR3 covers 15 residues.

The chain employs TRBV5-1 and TRBJ1-3; D ambiguous. This sequence originates from a young man in good health. Some clones in this sample may be carry-over from other donors' samples. The sample consisted of memory CD4+ T cells from PBMCs. The subset was: CD45RA-negative fraction. CDR3 region: CASSLGAISGNTIYF. The CDR3 DNA reads TGCGCCAGCAGCTTGGGTGCTATCTCTGGAAACACCATATATTTT. The whole variable domain, filled in from reference TRBV5-1 and TRBJ1-3, reads KAGVTQTPRYLIKTRGQQVTLSCSPISGHRSVSWYQQTPGQGLQFLFEYFSETQRNKGNFPGRFSGRQFSNSRSEMNVSTLELGDSALYLCASSLGAISGNTIYFGEGSWLTVV.